The source of this T cell receptor (beta chain) is a study of T cell responses to AZD1222 COVID-19 vaccine. The study, taken as a whole, reports: The donor group comprised mostly white British people and more females; the analysis possibly underestimated clonal diversity.

The ends were cut back, 1 base at V and 0 bases at J, with 10 bases in the middle. The CDR3 consists of 17 residues. Per the germline V gene, CDR1 is SEHNR and CDR2 is FQNEAQ (reference sequence). Generated by immunoSEQ multiplex PCR, the TCRdb table keeps only in-frame clones and is missing some. The sample consists of 57,000 or so clones, about 74% of them appearing once. Notes on this clone: Its antigen is undetermined.

The receptor was isolated from an adult in good health. The chain links TRBV7-9 to TRBJ2-6; D not resolved. Sequenced material: peripheral blood, taken on day 0 of AZD1222 vaccination. Here the CDR3 DNA reads TGTGCCAGCAGCTTAGGGGTTGGCATCTCTGGGGCCAACGTCCTGACTTTC. Translated, it gives CASSLGVGISGANVLTF.